Here is one T cell receptor (beta chain) with its context. These data are taken from a study of blood T cell repertoires in COVID-19. The table came from immunoSEQ multiplex PCR; TCRdb's copy has only in-frame clones and leaves some out. The top ten clones hold 11% of a sample with about 150,000 clones, 65% to 85% of them seen once. The CDR3 totals 13 residues. Germline-derived CDR1 and CDR2 are MNHNY and SVGAGI (reference sequence). Unmatched junction bases numbered 3, after V lost 7 bases and J lost 5 bases. This rearrangement joins TRBV6-6 to TRBJ2-7; 12 bases are shared with TRBD1. The TCR comes from a man aged 65 to 79 with active or convalescent COVID-19. Material: peripheral blood. CDR3 protein: CASTGTGGDEQYF. The CDR3, as DNA: TGTGCCAGCACTGGGACAGGGGGCGACGAGCAGTACTTC.